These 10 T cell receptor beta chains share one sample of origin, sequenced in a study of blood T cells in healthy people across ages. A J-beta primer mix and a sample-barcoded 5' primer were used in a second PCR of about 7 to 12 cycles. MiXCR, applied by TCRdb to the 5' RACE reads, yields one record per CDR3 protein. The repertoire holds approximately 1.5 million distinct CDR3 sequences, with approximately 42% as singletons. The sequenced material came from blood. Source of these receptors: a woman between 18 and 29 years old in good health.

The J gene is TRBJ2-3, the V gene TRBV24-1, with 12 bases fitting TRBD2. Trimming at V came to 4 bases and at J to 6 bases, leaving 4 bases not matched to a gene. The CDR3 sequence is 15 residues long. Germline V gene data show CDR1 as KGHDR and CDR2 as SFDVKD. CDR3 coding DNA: TGTGCCACCAGTGAGAGGACTAGCGGGGAGGATACGCAGTATTTT. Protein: CATSERTSGEDTQYF.

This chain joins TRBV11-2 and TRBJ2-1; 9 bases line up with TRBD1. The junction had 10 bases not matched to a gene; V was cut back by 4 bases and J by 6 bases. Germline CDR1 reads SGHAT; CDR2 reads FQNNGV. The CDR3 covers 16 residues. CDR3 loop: CASSSPGQGLANEQFF. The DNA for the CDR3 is TGTGCCAGCAGCTCCCCGGGACAGGGTCTTGCCAATGAGCAGTTCTTC. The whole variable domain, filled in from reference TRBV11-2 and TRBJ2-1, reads EAGVAQSPRYKIIEKRQSVAFWCNPISGHATLYWYQQILGQGPKLLIQFQNNGVVDDSQLPKDRFSAERLKGVDSTLKIQPAKLEDSAVYLCASSSPGQGLANEQFFGPGTRLTVL.

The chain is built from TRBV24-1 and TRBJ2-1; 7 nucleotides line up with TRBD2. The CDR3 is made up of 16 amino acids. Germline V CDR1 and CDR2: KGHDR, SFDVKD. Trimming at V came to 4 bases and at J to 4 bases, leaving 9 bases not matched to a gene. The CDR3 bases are TGTGCCACCAGTGACCCAAGTAGCGGGCGATACAATGAGCAGTTCTTC. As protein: CATSDPSSGRYNEQFF.

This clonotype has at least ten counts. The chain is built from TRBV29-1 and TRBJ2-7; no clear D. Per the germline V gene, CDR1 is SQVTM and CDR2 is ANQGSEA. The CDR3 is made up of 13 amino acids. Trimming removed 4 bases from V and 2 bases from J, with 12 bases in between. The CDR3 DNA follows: TGCAGCGTTGTTAGAGACACTACCTACGAGCAGTACTTC. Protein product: CSVVRDTTYEQYF.

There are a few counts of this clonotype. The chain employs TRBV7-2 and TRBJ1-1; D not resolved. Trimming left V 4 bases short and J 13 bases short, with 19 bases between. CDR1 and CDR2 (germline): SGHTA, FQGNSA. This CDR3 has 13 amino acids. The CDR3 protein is CASSSLRVSRDFF. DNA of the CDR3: TGTGCCAGCAGCTCCCTTAGGGTGTCGAGGGATTTCTTT.

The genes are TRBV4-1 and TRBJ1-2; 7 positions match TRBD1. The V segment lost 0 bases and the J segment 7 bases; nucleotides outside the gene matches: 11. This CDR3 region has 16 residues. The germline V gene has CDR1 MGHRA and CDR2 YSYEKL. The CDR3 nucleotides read TGCGCCAGCAGCCAAGATTCGACAGGGTGGGATGGTGGCTACACCTTC. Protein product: CASSQDSTGWDGGYTF.

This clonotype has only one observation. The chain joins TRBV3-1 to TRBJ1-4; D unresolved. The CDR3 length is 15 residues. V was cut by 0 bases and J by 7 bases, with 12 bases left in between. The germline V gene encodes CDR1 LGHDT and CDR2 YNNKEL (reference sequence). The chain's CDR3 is CASSQDLGSGEKLFF. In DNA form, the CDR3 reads TGTGCCAGCAGCCAAGATTTGGGGTCCGGTGAAAAACTGTTTTTT.

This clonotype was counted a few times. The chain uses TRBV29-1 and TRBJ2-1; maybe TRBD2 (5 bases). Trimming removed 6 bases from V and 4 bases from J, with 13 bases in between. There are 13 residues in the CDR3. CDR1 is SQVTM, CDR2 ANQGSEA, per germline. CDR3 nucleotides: TGCAGCGTGGGCGGACTCGCGTACAATGAGCAGTTCTTC. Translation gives CSVGGLAYNEQFF.

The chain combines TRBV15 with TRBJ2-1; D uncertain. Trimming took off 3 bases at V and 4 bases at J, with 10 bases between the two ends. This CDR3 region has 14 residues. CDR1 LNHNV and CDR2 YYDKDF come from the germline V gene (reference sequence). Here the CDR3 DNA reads TGTGCCACCAGCAGGGTTGTTCTTTACAATGAGCAGTTCTTC. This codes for CATSRVVLYNEQFF.

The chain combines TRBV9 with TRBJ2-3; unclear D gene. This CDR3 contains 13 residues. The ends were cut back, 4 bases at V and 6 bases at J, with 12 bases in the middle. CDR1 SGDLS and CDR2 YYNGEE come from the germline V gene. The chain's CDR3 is CASSYRLGDTQYF. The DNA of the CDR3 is TGTGCCAGCAGCTACCGCCTTGGGGATACGCAGTATTTT.